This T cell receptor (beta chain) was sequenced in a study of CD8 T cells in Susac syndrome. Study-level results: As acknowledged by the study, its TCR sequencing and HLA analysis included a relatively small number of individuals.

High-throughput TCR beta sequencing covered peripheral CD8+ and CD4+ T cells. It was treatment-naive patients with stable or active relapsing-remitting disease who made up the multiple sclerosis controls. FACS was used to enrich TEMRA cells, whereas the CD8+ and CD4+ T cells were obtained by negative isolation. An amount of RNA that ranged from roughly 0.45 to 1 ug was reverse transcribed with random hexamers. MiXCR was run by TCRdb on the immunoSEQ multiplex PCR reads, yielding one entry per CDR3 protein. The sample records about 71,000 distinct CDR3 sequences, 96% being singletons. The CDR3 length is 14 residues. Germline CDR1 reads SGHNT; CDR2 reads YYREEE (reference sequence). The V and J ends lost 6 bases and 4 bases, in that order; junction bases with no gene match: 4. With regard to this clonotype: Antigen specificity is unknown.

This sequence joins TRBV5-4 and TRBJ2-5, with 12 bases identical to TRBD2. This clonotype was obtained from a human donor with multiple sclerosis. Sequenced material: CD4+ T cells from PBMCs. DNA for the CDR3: TGTGCCAGCACTACTAGCGGGGGGCGAGAGACCCAGTACTTC. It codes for CASTTSGGRETQYF.